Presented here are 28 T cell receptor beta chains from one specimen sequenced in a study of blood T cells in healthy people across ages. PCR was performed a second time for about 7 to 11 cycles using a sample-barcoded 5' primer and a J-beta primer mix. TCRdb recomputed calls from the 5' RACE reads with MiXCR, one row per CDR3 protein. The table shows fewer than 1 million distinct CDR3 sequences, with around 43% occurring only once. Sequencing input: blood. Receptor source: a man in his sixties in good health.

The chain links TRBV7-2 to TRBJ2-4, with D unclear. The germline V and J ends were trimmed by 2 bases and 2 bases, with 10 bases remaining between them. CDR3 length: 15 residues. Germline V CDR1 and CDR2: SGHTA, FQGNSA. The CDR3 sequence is CASSLRRDPKNIQYF. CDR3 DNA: TGTGCCAGCAGCTTACGTAGGGATCCCAAAAACATTCAGTACTTC.

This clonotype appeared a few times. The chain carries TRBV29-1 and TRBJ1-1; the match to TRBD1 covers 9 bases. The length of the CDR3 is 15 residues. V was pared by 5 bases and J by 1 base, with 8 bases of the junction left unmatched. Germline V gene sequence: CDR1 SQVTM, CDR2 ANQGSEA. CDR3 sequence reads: CSVRDTGGANTEAFF. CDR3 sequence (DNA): TGCAGCGTTAGGGATACAGGGGGCGCGAACACTGAAGCTTTCTTT.

The CDR3, as DNA: TGTGCCAGCAGCATCGGGACAGGGGTCGACGAGCAGTACTTC. The encoded protein is CASSIGTGVDEQYF. The genes are TRBV9 and TRBJ2-7, with 10 bases lining up with TRBD1. The V and J ends lost 4 bases and 5 bases, in that order; junction bases with no gene match: 6. Germline V lookup: CDR1 SGDLS, CDR2 YYNGEE. CDR3 length equals 14 residues.

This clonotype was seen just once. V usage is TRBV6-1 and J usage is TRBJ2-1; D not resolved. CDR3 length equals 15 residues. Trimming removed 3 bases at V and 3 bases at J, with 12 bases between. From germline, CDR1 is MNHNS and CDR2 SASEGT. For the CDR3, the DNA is TGTGCCAGCAGTGAGTCAATGGGCAGCTACAATGAGCAGTTCTTC. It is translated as CASSESMGSYNEQFF.

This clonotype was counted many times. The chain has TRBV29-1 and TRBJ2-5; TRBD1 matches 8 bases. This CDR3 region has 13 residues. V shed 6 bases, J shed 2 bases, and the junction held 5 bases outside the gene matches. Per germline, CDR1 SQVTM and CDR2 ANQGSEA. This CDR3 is CSVLDRAQETQYF. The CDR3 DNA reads TGCAGCGTATTGGACAGGGCACAAGAGACCCAGTACTTC.

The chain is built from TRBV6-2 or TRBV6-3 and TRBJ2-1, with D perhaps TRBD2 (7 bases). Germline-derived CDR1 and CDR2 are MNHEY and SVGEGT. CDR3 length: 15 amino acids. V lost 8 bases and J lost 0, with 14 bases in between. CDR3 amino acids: CASAGAGNSYNEQFF. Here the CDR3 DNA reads TGTGCCAGCGCGGGGGCAGGGAACTCCTACAATGAGCAGTTCTTC.

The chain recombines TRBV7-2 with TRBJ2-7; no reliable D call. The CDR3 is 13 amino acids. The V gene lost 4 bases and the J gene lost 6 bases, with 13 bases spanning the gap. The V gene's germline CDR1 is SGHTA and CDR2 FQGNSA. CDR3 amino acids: CASSSNDLGEQYF. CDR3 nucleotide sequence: TGTGCCAGCAGCTCTAACGACCTAGGCGAGCAGTACTTC. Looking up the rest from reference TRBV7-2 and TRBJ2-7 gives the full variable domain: GAGVSQSPSNKVTEKGKDVELRCDPISGHTALYWYRQSLGQGLEFLIYFQGNSAPDKSGLPSDRFSAERTGGSVSTLTIQRTQQEDSAVYLCASSSNDLGEQYFGPGTRLTVT.

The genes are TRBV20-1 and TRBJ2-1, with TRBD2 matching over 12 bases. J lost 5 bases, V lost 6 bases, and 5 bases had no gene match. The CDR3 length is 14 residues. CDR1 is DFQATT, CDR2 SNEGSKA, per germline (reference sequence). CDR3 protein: CSAATSGGNNEQFF. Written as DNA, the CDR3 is TGCAGTGCCGCAACTAGCGGGGGGAACAATGAGCAGTTCTTC.

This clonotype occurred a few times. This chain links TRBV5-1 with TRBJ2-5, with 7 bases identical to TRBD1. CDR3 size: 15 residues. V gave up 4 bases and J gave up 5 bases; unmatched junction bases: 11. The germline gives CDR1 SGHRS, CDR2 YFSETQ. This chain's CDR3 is CASSTGTATGETQYF. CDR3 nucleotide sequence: TGCGCCAGCAGCACCGGGACAGCCACCGGGGAGACCCAGTACTTC.

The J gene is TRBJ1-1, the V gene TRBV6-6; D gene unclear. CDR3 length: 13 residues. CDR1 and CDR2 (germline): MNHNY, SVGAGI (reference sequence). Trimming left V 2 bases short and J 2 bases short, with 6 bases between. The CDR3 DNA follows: TGTGCCAGCAGTTACGTAGTTAACACTGAAGCTTTCTTT. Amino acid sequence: CASSYVVNTEAFF.

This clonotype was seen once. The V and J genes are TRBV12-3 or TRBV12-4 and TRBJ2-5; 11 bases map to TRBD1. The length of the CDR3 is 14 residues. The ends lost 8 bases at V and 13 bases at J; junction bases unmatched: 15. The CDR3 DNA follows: TGTGCCAGCCGCGCCGGGACAGGGGGGAATGAGCGGTACTTC. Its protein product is CASRAGTGGNERYF.

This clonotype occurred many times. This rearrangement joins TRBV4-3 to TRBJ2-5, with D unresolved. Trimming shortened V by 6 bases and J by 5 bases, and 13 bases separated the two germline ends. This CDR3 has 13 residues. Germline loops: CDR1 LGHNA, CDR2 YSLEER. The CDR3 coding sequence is TGCGCCAGCAGTATCGGTGCCGGGGAGACCCAGTACTTC. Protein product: CASSIGAGETQYF.

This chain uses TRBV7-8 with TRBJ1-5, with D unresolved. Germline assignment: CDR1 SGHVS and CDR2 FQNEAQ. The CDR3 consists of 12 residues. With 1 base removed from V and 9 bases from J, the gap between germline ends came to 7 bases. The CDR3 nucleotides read TGTGCCAGCAGCTTAGACGCGGGGCCCCAGCATTTT. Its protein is CASSLDAGPQHF.

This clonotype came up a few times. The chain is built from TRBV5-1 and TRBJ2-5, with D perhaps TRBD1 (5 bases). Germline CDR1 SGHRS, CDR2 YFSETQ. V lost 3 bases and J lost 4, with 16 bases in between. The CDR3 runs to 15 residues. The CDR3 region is CASSSGFRAPETQYF. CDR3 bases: TGCGCCAGCAGCTCCGGATTCAGGGCCCCAGAGACCCAGTACTTC.

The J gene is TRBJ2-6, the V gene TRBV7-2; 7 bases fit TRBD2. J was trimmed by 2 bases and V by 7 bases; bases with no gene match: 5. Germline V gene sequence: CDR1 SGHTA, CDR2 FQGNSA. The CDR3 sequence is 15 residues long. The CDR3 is CASNPRGAGANVLTF. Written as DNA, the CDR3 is TGTGCCAGCAACCCACGGGGGGCTGGGGCCAACGTCCTGACTTTC.

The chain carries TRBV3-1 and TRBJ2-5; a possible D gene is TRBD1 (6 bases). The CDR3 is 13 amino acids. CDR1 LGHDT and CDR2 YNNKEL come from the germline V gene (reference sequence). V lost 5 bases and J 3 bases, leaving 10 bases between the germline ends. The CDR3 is CASSGTLEETQYF. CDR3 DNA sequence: TGTGCCAGCAGCGGGACACTCGAAGAGACCCAGTACTTC.

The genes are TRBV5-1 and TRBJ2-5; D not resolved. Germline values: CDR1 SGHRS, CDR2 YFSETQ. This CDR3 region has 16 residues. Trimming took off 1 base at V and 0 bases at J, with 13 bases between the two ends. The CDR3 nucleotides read TGCGCCAGCAGCTTGTATCCCCAGGCCGACCAAGAGACCCAGTACTTC. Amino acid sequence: CASSLYPQADQETQYF.

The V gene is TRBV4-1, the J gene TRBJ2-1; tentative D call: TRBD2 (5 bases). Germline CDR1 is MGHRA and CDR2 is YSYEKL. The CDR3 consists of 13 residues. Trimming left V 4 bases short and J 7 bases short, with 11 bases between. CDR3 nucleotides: TGCGCCAGCAGCCCCGGGGTACCTAATGAGCAGTTCTTC. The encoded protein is CASSPGVPNEQFF.

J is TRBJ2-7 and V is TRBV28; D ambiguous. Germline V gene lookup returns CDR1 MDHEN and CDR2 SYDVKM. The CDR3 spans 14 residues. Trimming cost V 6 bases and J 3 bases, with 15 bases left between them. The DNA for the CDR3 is TGTGCCAGCAGGTCCCTAGGGTCTGGCTACGAGCAGTACTTC. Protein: CASRSLGSGYEQYF.

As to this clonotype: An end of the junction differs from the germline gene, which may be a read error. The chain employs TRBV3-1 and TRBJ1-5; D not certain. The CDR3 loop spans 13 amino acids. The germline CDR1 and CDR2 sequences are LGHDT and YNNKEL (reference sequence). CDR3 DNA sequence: TGTGCCAGCGGCCAGGCGATAAATCAGCCCCAGCATTTT. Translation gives CASGQAINQPQHF.

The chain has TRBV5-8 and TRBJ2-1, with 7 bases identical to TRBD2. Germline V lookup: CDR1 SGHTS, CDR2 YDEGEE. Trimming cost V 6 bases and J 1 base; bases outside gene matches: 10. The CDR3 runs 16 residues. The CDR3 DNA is TGTGCCAGCACCTTTGGGGGGAGGGGATCCTACAATGAGCAGTTCTTC. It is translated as CASTFGGRGSYNEQFF.

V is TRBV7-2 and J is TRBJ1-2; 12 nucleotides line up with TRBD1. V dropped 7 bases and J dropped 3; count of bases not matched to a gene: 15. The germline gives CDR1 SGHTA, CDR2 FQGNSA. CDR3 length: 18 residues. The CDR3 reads CASTPGGTGGAGYYGYTF. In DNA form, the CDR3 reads TGTGCCAGCACCCCAGGAGGGACAGGGGGCGCAGGGTACTATGGCTACACCTTC. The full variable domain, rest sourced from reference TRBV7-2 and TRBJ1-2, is GAGVSQSPSNKVTEKGKDVELRCDPISGHTALYWYRQSLGQGLEFLIYFQGNSAPDKSGLPSDRFSAERTGGSVSTLTIQRTQQEDSAVYLCASTPGGTGGAGYYGYTFGSGTRLTVV.

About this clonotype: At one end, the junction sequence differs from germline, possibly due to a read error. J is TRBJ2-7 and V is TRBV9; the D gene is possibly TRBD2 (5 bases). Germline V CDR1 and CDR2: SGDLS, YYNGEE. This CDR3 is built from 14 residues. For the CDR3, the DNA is TGTGCCAGCAGCGGATCCGGGAAGGCAAGGGAGCAGTGCTTC. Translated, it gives CASSGSGKAREQCF.

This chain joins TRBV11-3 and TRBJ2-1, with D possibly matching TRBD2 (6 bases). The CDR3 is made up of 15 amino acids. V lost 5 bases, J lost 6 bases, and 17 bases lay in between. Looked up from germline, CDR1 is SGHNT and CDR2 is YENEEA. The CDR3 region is CASSGRWTTLNEQFF. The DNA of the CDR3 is TGTGCCAGCAGCGGGCGATGGACTACCCTCAATGAGCAGTTCTTC.

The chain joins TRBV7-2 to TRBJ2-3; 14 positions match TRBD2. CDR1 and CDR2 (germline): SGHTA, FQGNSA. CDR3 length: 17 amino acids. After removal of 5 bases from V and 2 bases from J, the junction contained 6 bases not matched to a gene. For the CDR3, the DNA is TGTGCCAGCAGCCCGGGACTAGCGGGGGCAACCACAGATACGCAGTATTTT. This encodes CASSPGLAGATTDTQYF.

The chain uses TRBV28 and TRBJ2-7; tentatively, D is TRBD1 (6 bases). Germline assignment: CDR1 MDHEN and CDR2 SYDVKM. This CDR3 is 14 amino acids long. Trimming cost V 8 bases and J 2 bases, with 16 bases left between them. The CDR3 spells CASGTDRLTYEQYF. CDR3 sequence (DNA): TGTGCCAGCGGCACCGACAGGCTGACCTACGAGCAGTACTTC. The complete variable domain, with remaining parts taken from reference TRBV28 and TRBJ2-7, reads DVKVTQSSRYLVKRTGEKVFLECVQDMDHENMFWYRQDPGLGLRLIYFSYDVKMKEKGDIPEGYSVSREKKERFSLILESASTNQTSMYLCASGTDRLTYEQYFGPGTRLTVT.

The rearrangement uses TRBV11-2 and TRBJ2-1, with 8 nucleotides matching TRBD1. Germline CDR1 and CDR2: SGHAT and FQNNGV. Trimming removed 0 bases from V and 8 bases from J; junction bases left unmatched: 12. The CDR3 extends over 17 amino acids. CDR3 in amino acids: CASSLESGRGRLDEQFF. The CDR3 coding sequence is TGTGCCAGCAGCTTAGAGTCAGGCAGGGGGCGCTTGGATGAGCAGTTCTTC.

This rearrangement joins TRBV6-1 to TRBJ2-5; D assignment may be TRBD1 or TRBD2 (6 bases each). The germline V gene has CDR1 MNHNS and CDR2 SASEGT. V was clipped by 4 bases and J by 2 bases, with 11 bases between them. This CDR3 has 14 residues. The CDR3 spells CASSAGAKQETQYF. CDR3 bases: TGTGCCAGCAGTGCGGGGGCCAAGCAAGAGACCCAGTACTTC.